The following is a T cell receptor (beta chain) sequence with its context. Its antigen is undetermined. This specimen comes from a study of spatial heterogeneity in lung cancer. Turning to the study itself: Every unique TCR and UMI combination, on average, appeared more than ten times in raw reads.

Study-level points and caveats: Follow-up blood showed ubiquitous expanded tumor TCRs less than blood at resection did.

Described time point: sample taken at primary tumor resection. The study sequenced unsorted whole RNA from tumor, nontumor lung or frozen PBMC. Untreated early-stage non-small cell lung cancer patients, around 70 in total, were the donors. Using its own MiXCR run on the 5' RACE reads, TCRdb lists one record per CDR3 protein. The sample contains more than 75,000 distinct CDR3 sequences, over 9.5% of which appear only once. The clonotype comes from a male donor with early-stage non-small cell lung cancer. The sample here was PBMCs, taken at surgery.

Here the CDR3 reads CSGVRVRIDNEQFF. In DNA, the CDR3 is TGCAGCGGGGTAAGGGTGAGAATAGACAATGAGCAGTTCTTC. The chain joins TRBV29-1 to TRBJ2-1; D is undetermined. The CDR3 sequence is 14 residues long. Deletions cut 7 bases from V and 5 bases from J, with 18 bases between. The germline CDR1 and CDR2 sequences are SQVTM and ANQGSEA.